Shown below are 10 T cell receptor beta chains from a single sample sequenced in a study of cytomegalovirus exposure and HLA in healthy donors (TCRdb year 2017). The library was prepared using the immunoSEQ multiplex PCR assay. For the multiplex PCR, a mixture combining 60 forward primers for TCR Vbeta segments and 13 reverse primers for TCR Jbeta segments was used. TCRdb limited this immuneACCESS table to in-frame rearrangements with V and J called. A share of clones is missing; checked studies link under half to unresolved V genes, and the rest is unexplained. The sample table holds some 120,000 clones, of which 81% were seen once. About 3.9% of the sample is held by the ten biggest clonotypes. The sequencing input was PBMCs. The receptor source for this set is a man aged 18 to 29 in good health and CMV-seropositive.

The CDR3 nucleotides read TGTGCCAGCAGCACCCCTGCCGAGGGGGCAGATACGCAGTATTTT. Translation: CASSTPAEGADTQYF. This rearrangement joins TRBV6-5 to TRBJ2-3, with D possibly TRBD1 on 6 matching bases. CDR3 length equals 15 residues. Trimming took 6 bases from V and 4 from J, leaving 17 bases between them. Looked up from germline, CDR1 is MNHEY and CDR2 is SVGAGI.

The V call is TRBV30, the J call TRBJ2-5, with TRBD1 identical over 8 bases. CDR3 length equals 12 residues. The germline V gene has CDR1 GTSNPN and CDR2 SVGIG (reference sequence). After removal of 6 bases from V and 5 bases from J, the junction contained 5 bases not matched to a gene. The CDR3 DNA follows: TGTGCCTGCGGACAGGGTGGGGAGACCCAGTACTTC. Translation gives CACGQGGETQYF.

There are a few counts of this clone. V gene TRBV19 combines with J gene TRBJ2-1, with a weak D call TRBD2 (5 bases). The length of the CDR3 is 18 residues. Deletions cut 11 bases from V and 2 bases from J, with 28 bases between. CDR1 is LNHDA, CDR2 SQIVND, per germline (reference sequence). The CDR3: CASRAETARGTAYNEQFF. The CDR3 nucleotides are TGTGCCTCCCGGGCAGAGACTGCTCGGGGAACGGCCTACAATGAGCAGTTCTTC.

J is TRBJ2-2 and V is TRBV9, with 7 bases matching TRBD1. This CDR3 spans 15 amino acids. Germline V gene sequence: CDR1 SGDLS, CDR2 YYNGEE. J gave up 4 bases and V 3 bases, and 6 bases lay outside the gene matches. The CDR3 here is CASSARQGGTGELFF. CDR3 in DNA: TGTGCCAGCAGCGCTCGACAGGGCGGCACCGGGGAGCTGTTTTTT.

The chain employs TRBV19 and TRBJ2-7, with D perhaps TRBD2 (5 bases). The CDR3 consists of 14 residues. The germline V gene has CDR1 LNHDA and CDR2 SQIVND (reference sequence). Between the trimmed V and J ends, which lost 3 bases and 5 bases, there was a span of 14 bases. The CDR3 nucleotides read TGTGCCAGTAGTATCCATCGGGGTACCCACGAGCAGTACTTC. As protein: CASSIHRGTHEQYF.

This rearrangement joins TRBV18 to TRBJ2-1; 7 positions match TRBD1. CDR3 length: 15 amino acids. Per germline, CDR1 KGHSH and CDR2 LQKENI. Germline trimming cut 3 bases from V and 7 bases from J; bases unmatched to any gene: 9. The CDR3 is CASSPQGDRANEQFF. The DNA of the CDR3 is TGTGCCAGCTCACCTCAGGGGGATCGAGCTAATGAGCAGTTCTTC.

This clone appeared many times. The V gene is TRBV2, the J gene TRBJ2-1; the D is unclear. CDR1 is SNHLY, CDR2 FYNNEI, per germline. CDR3 length: 14 residues. The V end was cut by 4 bases, the J end by 5 bases, with 12 bases between. The DNA of the CDR3 is TGTGCCAGCAGTGGACGGAGCTCGAACAATGAGCAGTTCTTC. Protein sequence: CASSGRSSNNEQFF.

J is TRBJ1-6 and V is TRBV2; D may be TRBD1 (6 bases). V was pared by 7 bases and J by 5 bases, with 21 bases between. The CDR3 length is 17 residues. CDR1 is SNHLY and CDR2 is FYNNEI in the germline V gene. The CDR3 region is CASNTNRERSNNSPLHF. Written as DNA, the CDR3 is TGTGCCAGCAACACTAACAGGGAGCGATCAAATAATTCACCCCTCCACTTT.

The rearrangement joins TRBV7-9 to TRBJ2-2; the match to TRBD1 covers 8 bases. The J segment lost 6 bases and the V segment lost 5 bases, leaving 11 bases of the junction unmatched. CDR1 and CDR2 (germline): SEHNR, FQNEAQ (reference sequence). The CDR3 is made up of 16 amino acids. The DNA of the CDR3 is TGTGCCAGCAGCCGTGCGGACCAGGGGGCCGCCGGGGAGCTGTTTTTT. It encodes CASSRADQGAAGELFF.

The sample holds a few counts of this clone. The gene calls are TRBV4-1 and TRBJ2-7; D is uncertain. The CDR3 has 13 amino acids. V was cut by 0 bases and J by 3 bases, with 6 bases left in between. The germline CDR1 and CDR2 sequences are MGHRA and YSYEKL. CDR3 bases: TGCGCCAGCAGCCAAGACTTCGGCTACGAGCAGTACTTC. This encodes CASSQDFGYEQYF.